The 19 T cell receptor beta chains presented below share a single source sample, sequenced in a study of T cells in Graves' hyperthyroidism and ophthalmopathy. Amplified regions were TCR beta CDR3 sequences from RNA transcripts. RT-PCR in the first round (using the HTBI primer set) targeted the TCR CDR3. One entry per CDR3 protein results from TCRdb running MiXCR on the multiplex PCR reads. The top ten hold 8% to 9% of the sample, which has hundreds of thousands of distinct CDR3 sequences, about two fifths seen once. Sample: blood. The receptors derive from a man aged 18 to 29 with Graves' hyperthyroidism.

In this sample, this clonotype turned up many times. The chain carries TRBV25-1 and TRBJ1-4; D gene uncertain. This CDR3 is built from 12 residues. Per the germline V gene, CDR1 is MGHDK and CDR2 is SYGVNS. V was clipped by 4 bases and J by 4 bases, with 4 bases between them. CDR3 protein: CASSGGNEKLFF. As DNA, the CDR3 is TGTGCCAGCAGTGGGGGTAATGAAAAACTGTTTTTT.

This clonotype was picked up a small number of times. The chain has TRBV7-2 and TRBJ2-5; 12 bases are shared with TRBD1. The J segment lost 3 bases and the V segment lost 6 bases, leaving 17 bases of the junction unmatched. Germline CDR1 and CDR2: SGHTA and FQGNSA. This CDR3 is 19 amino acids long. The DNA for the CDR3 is TGTGCCAGCAGACCACCTCCGGGACAGGGGGCTTTTCGGGAAGAGACCCAGTACTTC. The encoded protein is CASRPPPGQGAFREETQYF.

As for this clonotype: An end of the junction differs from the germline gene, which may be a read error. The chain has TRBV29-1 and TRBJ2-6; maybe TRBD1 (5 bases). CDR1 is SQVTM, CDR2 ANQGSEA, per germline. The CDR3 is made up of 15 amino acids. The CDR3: CSVATTTSGANALTF. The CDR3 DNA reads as TGCAGCGTTGCCACCACCACTTCTGGGGCCAACGCCCTGACTTTC.

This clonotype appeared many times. The CDR3 here is CASSLTGDKETQYF. The CDR3 DNA sequence: TGTGCCAGCAGCTTAACTGGCGACAAAGAGACCCAGTACTTC. The chain employs TRBV7-9 and TRBJ2-5; D is unclear. The V gene's germline CDR1 is SEHNR and CDR2 FQNEAQ (reference sequence). This CDR3 contains 14 residues. Trimming removed 2 bases from V and 3 bases from J, with 10 bases in between.

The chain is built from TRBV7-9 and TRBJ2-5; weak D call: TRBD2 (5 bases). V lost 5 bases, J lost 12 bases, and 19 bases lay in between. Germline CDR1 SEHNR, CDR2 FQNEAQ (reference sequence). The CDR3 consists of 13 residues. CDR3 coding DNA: TGTGCCAGCAGCCAAGACGAAGGGAGACCGAAGTACTTC. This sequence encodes CASSQDEGRPKYF.

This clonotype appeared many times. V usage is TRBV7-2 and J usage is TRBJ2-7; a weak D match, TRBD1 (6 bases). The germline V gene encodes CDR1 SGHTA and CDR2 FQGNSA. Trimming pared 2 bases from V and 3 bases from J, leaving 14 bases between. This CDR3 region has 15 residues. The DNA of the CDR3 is TGTGCCAGCAGCTTACAGGGGAGCTGGGGCTACGAGCAGTACTTC. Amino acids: CASSLQGSWGYEQYF.

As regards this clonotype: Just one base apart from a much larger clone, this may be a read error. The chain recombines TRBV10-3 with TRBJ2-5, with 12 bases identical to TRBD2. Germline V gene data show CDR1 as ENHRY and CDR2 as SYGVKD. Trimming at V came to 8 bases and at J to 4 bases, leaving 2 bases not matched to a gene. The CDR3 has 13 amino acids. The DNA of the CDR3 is TGTGCCATCGGGGGACTAGCGGGAGAGACCCAGTACTTC. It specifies CAIGGLAGETQYF.

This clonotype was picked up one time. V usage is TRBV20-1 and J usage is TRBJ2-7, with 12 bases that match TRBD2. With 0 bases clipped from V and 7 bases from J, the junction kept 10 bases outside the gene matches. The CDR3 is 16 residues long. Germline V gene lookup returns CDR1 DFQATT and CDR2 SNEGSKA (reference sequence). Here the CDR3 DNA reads TGCAGTGCTAGAGATGCGGCTAGCGGGAGGGAGAATGAGCAGTACTTC. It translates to CSARDAASGRENEQYF.

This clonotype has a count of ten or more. The CDR3 sequence is CASSIGATNEKLFF. The CDR3 nucleotides are TGTGCCAGTAGTATAGGTGCAACTAATGAAAAACTGTTTTTT. V gene TRBV19 combines with J gene TRBJ1-4, with no clear D. This CDR3 is built from 14 residues. Deletions cut 1 base from V and 0 bases from J, with 3 bases between. Germline V CDR1 and CDR2: LNHDA, SQIVND (reference sequence).

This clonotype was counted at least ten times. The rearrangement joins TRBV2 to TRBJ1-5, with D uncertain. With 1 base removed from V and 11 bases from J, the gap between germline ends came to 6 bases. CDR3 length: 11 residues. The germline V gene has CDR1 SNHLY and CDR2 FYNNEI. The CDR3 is CASSEELTQHF. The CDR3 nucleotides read TGTGCCAGCAGTGAAGAACTGACCCAGCATTTT. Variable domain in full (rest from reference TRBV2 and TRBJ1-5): EPEVTQTPSHQVTQMGQEVILRCVPISNHLYFYWYRQILGQKVEFLVSFYNNEISEKSEIFDDQFSVERPDGSNFTLKIRSTKLEDSAMYFCASSEELTQHFGDGTRLSIL.

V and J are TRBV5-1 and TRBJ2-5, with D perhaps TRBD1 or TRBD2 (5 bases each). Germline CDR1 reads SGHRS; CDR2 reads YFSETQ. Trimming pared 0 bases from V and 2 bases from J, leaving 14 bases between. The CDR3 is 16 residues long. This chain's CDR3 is CASSLAERGVQETQYF. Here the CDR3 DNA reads TGCGCCAGCAGCTTGGCCGAACGGGGCGTACAAGAGACCCAGTACTTC.

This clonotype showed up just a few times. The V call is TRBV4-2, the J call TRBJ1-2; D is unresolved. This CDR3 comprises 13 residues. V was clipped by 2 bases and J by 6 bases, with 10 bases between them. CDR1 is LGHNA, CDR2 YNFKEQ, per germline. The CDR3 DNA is TGTGCCAGCAGCCAACCCCTCGAGGATGGCTACACCTTC. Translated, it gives CASSQPLEDGYTF.

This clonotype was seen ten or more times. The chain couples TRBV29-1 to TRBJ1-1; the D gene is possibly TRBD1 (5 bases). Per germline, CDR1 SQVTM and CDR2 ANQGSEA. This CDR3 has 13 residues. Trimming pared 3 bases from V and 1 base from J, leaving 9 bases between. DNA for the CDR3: TGCAGCGTTGACGGGCAGGGGAACACTGAAGCTTTCTTT. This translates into CSVDGQGNTEAFF. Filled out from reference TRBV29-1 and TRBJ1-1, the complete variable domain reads SAVISQKPSRDICQRGTSLTIQCQVDSQVTMMFWYRQQPGQSLTLIATANQGSEATYESGFVIDKFPISRPNLTFSTLTVSNMSPEDSSIYLCSVDGQGNTEAFFGQGTRLTVV.

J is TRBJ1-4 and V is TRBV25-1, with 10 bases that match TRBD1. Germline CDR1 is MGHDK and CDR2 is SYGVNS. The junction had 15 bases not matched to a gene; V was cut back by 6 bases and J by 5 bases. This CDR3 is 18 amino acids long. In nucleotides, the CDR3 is TGTGCCAGCAGCTTGGACCCCCCAGGGACAGGGGAAAATGAAAAACTGTTTTTT. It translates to CASSLDPPGTGENEKLFF.

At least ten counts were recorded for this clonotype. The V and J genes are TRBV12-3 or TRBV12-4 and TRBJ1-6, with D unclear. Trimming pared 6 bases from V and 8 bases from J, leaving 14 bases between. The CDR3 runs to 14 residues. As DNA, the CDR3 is TGTGCCAGCAGCGTGGGCAGCCACTATTCACCCCTCCACTTT. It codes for CASSVGSHYSPLHF.

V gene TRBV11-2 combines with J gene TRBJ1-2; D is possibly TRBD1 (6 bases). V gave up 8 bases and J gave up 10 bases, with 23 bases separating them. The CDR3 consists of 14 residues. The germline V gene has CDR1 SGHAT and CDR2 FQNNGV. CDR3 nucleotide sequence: TGTGCCAGCGCCCCCGCGGGAGGGGGGTACGACTACACCTTC. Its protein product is CASAPAGGGYDYTF.

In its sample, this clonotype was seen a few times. As DNA, the CDR3 is TGTGCCAGCAGCGTTACAGGGGGATGGTACGAGCAGTACTTC. Translated: CASSVTGGWYEQYF. V is TRBV7-8 and J is TRBJ2-7; 8 bases are a match to TRBD1. V shed 5 bases, J shed 4 bases, and the junction held 7 bases outside the gene matches. The CDR3 runs 14 residues. CDR1 and CDR2 from the germline V gene are SGHVS and FQNEAQ.

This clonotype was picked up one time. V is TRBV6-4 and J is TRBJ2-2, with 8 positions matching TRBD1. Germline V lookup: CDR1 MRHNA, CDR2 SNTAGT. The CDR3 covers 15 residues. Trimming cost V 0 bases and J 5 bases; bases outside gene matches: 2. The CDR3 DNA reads TGTGCCAGCAGTGACTCGACAGGGGTTACCGGGGAGCTGTTTTTT. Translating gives CASSDSTGVTGELFF.

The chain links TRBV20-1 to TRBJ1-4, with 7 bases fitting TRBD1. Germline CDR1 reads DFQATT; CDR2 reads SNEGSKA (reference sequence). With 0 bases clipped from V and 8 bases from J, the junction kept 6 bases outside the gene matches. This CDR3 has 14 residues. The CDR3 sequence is CSARDPTGREKLFF. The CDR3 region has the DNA TGCAGTGCTAGAGATCCGACAGGGCGGGAAAAACTGTTTTTT.